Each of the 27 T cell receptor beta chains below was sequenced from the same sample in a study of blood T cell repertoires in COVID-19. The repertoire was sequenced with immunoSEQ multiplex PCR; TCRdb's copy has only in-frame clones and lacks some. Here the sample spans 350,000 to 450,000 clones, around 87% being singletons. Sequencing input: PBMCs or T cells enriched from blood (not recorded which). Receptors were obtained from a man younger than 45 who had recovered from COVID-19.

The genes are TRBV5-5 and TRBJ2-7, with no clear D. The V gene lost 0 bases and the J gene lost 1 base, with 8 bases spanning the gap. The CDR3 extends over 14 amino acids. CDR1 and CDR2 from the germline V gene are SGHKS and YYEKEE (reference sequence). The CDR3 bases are TGTGCCAGCAGCTTGGGTGGCAGTTCCTACGAGCAGTACTTC. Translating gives CASSLGGSSYEQYF. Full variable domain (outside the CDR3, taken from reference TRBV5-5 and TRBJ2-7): DAGVTQSPTHLIKTRGQQVTLRCSPISGHKSVSWYQQVLGQGPQFIFQYYEKEERGRGNFPDRFSARQFPNYSSELNVNALLLGDSALYLCASSLGGSSYEQYFGPGTRLTVT.

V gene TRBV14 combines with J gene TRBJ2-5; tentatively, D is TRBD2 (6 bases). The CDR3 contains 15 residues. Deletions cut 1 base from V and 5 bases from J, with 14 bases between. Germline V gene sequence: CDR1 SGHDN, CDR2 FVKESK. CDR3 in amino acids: CASSQGTTRGETQYF. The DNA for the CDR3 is TGTGCCAGCAGCCAAGGGACCACGCGGGGCGAGACCCAGTACTTC.

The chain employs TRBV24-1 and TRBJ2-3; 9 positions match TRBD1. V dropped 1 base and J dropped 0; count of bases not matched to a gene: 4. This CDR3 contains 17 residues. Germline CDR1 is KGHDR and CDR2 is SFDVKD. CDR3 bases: TGTGCCACCAGTGATTTCCGACAGGGGGTTAGCACAGATACGCAGTATTTT. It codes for CATSDFRQGVSTDTQYF.

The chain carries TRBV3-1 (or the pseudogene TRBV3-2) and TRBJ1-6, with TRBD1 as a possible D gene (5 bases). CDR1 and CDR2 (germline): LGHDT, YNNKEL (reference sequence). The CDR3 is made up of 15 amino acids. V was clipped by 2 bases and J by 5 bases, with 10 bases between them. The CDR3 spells CASSQHTGNNSPLHF. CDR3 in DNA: TGTGCCAGCAGCCAACACACAGGAAATAATTCACCCCTCCACTTT.

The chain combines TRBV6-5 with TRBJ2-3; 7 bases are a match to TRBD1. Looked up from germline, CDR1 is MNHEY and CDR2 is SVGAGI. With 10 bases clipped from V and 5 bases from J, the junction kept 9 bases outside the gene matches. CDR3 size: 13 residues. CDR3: CAIYRGFGDTQYF. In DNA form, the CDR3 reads TGTGCCATTTACAGGGGTTTCGGAGATACGCAGTATTTT.

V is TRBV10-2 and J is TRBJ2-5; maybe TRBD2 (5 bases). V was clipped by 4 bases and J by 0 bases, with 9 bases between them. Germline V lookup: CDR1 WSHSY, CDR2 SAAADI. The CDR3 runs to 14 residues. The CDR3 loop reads CASSGLANQETQYF. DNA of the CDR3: TGCGCCAGCAGTGGGCTAGCTAACCAAGAGACCCAGTACTTC.

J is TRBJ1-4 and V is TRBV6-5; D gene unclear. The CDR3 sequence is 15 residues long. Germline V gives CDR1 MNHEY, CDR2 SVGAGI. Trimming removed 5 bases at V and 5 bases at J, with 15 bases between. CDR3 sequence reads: CASSPYLRLNEKLFF. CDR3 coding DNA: TGTGCCAGCAGTCCCTACTTGCGGCTCAATGAAAAACTGTTTTTT.

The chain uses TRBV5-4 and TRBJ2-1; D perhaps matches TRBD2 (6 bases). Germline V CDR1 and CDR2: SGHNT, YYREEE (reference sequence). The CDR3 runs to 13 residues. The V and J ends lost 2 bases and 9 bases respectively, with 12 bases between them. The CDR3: CASSFGGGFEQFF. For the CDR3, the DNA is TGTGCCAGCAGCTTCGGAGGAGGGTTTGAGCAGTTCTTC. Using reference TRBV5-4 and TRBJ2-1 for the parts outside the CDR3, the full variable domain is ETGVTQSPTHLIKTRGQQVTLRCSSQSGHNTVSWYQQALGQGPQFIFQYYREEENGRGNFPPRFSGLQFPNYSSELNVNALELDDSALYLCASSFGGGFEQFFGPGTRLTVL.

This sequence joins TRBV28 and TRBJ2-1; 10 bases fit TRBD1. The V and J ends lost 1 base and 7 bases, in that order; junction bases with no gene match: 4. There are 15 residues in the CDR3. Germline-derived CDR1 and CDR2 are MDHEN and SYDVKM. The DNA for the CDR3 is TGTGCCAGCAGTTTATATGGACAGGGGGATAATGAGCAGTTCTTC. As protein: CASSLYGQGDNEQFF.

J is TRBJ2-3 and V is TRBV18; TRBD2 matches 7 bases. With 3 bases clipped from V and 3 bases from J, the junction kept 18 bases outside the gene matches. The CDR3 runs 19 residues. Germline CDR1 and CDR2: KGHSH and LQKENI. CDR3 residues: CASSPVVRVGREATDTQYF. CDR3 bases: TGTGCCAGCTCACCGGTCGTTAGGGTCGGCCGGGAGGCGACAGATACGCAGTATTTT.

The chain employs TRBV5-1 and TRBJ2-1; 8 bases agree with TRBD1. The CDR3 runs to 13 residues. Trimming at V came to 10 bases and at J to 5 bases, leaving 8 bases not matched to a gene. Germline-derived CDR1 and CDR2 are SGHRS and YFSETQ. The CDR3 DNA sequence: TGCGCCGGGGGGACAGGCCTAAACAATGAGCAGTTCTTC. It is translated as CAGGTGLNNEQFF.

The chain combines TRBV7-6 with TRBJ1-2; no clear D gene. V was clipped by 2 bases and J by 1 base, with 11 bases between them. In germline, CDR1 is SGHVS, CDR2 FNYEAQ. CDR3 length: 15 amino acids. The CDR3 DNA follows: TGTGCCAGCAGCTTAACAGTTCGGGGTAACTATGGCTACACCTTC. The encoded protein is CASSLTVRGNYGYTF.

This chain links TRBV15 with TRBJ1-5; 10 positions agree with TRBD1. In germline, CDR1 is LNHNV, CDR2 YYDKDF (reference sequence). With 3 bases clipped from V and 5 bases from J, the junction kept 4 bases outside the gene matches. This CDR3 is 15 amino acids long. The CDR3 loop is CATSSRQGADQPQHF. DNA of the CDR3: TGTGCCACCAGCAGTCGACAGGGGGCCGATCAGCCCCAGCATTTT. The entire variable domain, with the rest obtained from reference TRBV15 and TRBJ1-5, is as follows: DAMVIQNPRYQVTQFGKPVTLSCSQTLNHNVMYWYQQKSSQAPKLLFHYYDKDFNNEADTPDNFQSRRPNTSFCFLDIRSPGLGDTAMYLCATSSRQGADQPQHFGDGTRLSIL.

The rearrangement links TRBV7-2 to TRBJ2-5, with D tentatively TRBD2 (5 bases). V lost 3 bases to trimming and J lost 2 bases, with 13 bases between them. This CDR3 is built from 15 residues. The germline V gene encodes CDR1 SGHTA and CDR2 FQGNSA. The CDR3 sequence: CASSFRGSAQETQYF. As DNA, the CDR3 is TGTGCCAGCAGCTTCCGAGGTAGCGCACAAGAGACCCAGTACTTC.

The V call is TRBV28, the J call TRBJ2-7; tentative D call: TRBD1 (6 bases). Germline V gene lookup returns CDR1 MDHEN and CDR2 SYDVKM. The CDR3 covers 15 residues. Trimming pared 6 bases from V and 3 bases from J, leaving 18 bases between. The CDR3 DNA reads TGTGCCAGCAGCACCCTTACAGGGATCCACTACGAGCAGTACTTC. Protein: CASSTLTGIHYEQYF.

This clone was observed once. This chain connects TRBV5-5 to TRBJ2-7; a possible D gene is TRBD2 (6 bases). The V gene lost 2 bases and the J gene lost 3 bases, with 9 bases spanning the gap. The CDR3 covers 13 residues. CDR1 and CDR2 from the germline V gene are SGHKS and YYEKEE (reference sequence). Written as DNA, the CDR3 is TGTGCCAGCAGCTTTGGGGACTTCTACGAGCAGTACTTC. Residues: CASSFGDFYEQYF. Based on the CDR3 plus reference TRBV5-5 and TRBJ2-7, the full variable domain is DAGVTQSPTHLIKTRGQQVTLRCSPISGHKSVSWYQQVLGQGPQFIFQYYEKEERGRGNFPDRFSARQFPNYSSELNVNALLLGDSALYLCASSFGDFYEQYFGPGTRLTVT.

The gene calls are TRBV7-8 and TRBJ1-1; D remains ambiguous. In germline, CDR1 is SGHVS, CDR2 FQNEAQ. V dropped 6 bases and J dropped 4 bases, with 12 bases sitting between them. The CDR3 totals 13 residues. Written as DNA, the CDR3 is TGTGCCAGCAGTTTCGACTTGGTCACTGAAGCTTTCTTT. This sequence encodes CASSFDLVTEAFF.

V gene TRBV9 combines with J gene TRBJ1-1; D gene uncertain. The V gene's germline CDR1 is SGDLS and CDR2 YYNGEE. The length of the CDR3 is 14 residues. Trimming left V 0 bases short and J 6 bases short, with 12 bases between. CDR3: CASSVVPTGAEAFF. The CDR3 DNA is TGTGCCAGCAGCGTAGTTCCAACCGGAGCTGAAGCTTTCTTT.

The CDR3 loop is CASSEGQGSSYNEQFF. CDR3 bases: TGCGCCAGCAGCGAAGGACAGGGGAGCTCCTACAATGAGCAGTTCTTC. The chain links TRBV10-1 to TRBJ2-1, with TRBD1 matching over 9 bases. Per germline, CDR1 WNHNN and CDR2 SYGVQD (reference sequence). The CDR3 runs to 16 residues. J gave up 0 bases and V 6 bases, and 6 bases lay outside the gene matches.

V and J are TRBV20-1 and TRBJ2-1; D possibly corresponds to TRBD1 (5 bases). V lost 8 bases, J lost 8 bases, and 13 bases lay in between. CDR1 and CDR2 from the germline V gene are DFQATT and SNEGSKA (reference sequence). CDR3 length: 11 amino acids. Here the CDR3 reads CSPTSGHEQFF. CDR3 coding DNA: TGCAGTCCAACTTCAGGGCATGAGCAGTTCTTC.

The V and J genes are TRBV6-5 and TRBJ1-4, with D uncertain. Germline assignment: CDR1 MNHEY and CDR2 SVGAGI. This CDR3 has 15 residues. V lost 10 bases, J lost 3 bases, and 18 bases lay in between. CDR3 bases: TGTGCCACCGTCTTTTCATTGGGCTCTAATGAAAAACTGTTTTTT. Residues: CATVFSLGSNEKLFF.

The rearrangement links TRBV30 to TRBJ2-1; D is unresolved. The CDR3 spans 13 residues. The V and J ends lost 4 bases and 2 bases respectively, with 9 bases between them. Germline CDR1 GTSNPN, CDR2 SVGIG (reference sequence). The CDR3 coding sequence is TGTGCCTGGACAGGTGGCCCCTACAATGAGCAGTTCTTC. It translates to CAWTGGPYNEQFF.

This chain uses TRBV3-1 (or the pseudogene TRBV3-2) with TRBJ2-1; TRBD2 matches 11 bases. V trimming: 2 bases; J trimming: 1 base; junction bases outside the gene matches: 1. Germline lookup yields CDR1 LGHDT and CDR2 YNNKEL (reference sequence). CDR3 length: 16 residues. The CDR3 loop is CASSQLAGGSYNEQFF. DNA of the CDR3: TGTGCCAGCAGCCAACTAGCGGGAGGTTCCTACAATGAGCAGTTCTTC.

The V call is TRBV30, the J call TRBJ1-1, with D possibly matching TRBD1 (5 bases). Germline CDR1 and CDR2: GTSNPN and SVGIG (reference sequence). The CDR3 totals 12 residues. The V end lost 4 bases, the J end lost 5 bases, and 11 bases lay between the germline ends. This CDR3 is CAWTSHRTEAFF. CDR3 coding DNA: TGTGCCTGGACCTCCCACAGGACTGAAGCTTTCTTT.

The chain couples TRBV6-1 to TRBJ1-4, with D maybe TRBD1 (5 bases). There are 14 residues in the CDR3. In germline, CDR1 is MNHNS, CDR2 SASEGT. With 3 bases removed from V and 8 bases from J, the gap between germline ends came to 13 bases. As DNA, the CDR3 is TGTGCCAGCAGTGAGGGGACTCTCGCGGAAAAACTGTTTTTT. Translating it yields CASSEGTLAEKLFF.

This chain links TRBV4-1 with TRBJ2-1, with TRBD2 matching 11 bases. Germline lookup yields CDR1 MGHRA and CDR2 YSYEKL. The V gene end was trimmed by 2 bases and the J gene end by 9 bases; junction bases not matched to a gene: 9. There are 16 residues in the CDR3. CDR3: CASSQLAGGSLFEQFF. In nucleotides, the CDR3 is TGCGCCAGCAGCCAATTAGCGGGAGGGTCATTATTTGAGCAGTTCTTC.

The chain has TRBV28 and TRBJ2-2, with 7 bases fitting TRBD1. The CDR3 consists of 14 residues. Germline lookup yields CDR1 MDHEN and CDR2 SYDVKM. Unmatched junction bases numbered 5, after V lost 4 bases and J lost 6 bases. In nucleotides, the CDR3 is TGTGCCAGCAGTTCACCCGACAGGGCCGGGGAGCTGTTTTTT. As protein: CASSSPDRAGELFF.